This TCR beta chain was documented in a study of blood T cell repertoires in COVID-19. Study context: The study drew acute and convalescent COVID-19 samples from the United States, Italy and Spain. T cells, B-cell-depleted T cells, or PBMCs supplied cDNA or gDNA.

The assay was immunoSEQ multiplex PCR, and TCRdb's table has in-frame clones only and misses some. The sample yields some 300,000 clones, 70% to 90% seen once. The V end was cut by 6 bases, the J end by 0 bases, with 11 bases between. The CDR3 spans 14 residues. The V gene's germline CDR1 is SGHTA and CDR2 FQGNSA. V usage is TRBV7-2 and J usage is TRBJ1-1, with D possibly being TRBD1 (6 bases). The clonotype was recovered from a woman aged 45-65 years with active or convalescent COVID-19. The specimen sequenced was peripheral blood. CDR3 bases: TGTGCCAGCAGGGGGGGGCCCATGAACACTGAAGCTTTCTTT. Translating gives CASRGGPMNTEAFF.